The TCR beta chain described here comes from a study of blood T cells in healthy people across ages. Background on the study: There was about one barcoded beta molecule captured by template switching per two T cells. Study conclusions and caveats: Without sorted subsets, naive and antigen-experienced compartments could not be conclusively compared. Across samples, TCR beta diversity tracked strongly with naive T cell percentage.

As concerns this clonotype: Its specificity is unknown.

Using a J-beta primer mix together with a sample-barcoded 5' primer, a second PCR was run for roughly 6 to 12 cycles. Via MiXCR, TCRdb re-called the 5' RACE reads, giving one row per CDR3 protein. The sample holds some 860,000 distinct CDR3 sequences, more than 55% seen once. The CDR3 is 14 residues long. Trimming removed 8 bases from V and 9 bases from J, with 23 bases in between. Germline-derived CDR1 and CDR2 are PRHDT and FYEKMQ (reference sequence). The sample was blood. This TCR derives from a middle-aged man in good health. This rearrangement joins TRBV13 to TRBJ2-7; unclear D gene. In DNA, the CDR3 is TGTGCCAGCGCCTCCCGCCCCCAAATTTCTGGGCAGTACTTC. Its protein is CASASRPQISGQYF.